The 9 T cell receptor beta chains reported below all come from one sample, sequenced in a study of cytomegalovirus exposure and HLA in healthy donors. A multiplex PCR was run with 60 Vbeta primers and 13 Jbeta primers. The protocol was immunoSEQ multiplex PCR, while the TCRdb copy is restricted to in-frame clones and leaves out a portion. The sample yields 35,000 to 40,000 clones, roughly 50% seen once. Sequenced: PBMCs. The receptors come from a woman aged 40-49 years in good health and CMV-seropositive.

This clone was seen more than once but under ten times. The V and J genes are TRBV6-1 and TRBJ1-4; unclear D gene. V shed 3 bases and J shed 6 bases, with 11 bases lying between them. This CDR3 region has 14 residues. The germline V gene has CDR1 MNHNS and CDR2 SASEGT. CDR3 protein: CASSERHRDEKLFF. The CDR3 nucleotides read TGTGCCAGCAGTGAGAGGCATCGGGATGAAAAACTGTTTTTT.

The rearrangement links TRBV4-1 to TRBJ2-7; D perhaps matches TRBD2 (5 bases). Germline V gene data show CDR1 as MGHRA and CDR2 as YSYEKL. The CDR3 totals 15 residues. V lost 0 bases and J 2 bases, leaving 11 bases between the germline ends. The CDR3 nucleotides read TGCGCCAGCAGCCAAGATCCTAGCTTGGCCTACGAGCAGTACTTC. This gives the protein CASSQDPSLAYEQYF.

This chain joins TRBV7-9 and TRBJ2-3; D unclear. Deletions cut 3 bases from V and 1 base from J, with 8 bases between. The CDR3 is made up of 14 amino acids. Germline V gene lookup returns CDR1 SEHNR and CDR2 FQNEAQ (reference sequence). The CDR3 DNA is TGTGCCAGCAGCTTCAATAGCCGCACAGATACGCAGTATTTT. Translated: CASSFNSRTDTQYF.

This chain links TRBV2 with TRBJ1-4, with D possibly matching TRBD1 (6 bases). The CDR3 runs to 19 residues. The germline V and J ends were trimmed by 1 base and 2 bases, with 20 bases remaining between them. Germline CDR1 reads SNHLY; CDR2 reads FYNNEI. CDR3 amino acids: CASSEVRGGGLGTNEKLFF. DNA for the CDR3: TGTGCCAGCAGTGAAGTGCGCGGGGGGGGCTTAGGCACTAATGAAAAACTGTTTTTT. Combining the CDR3 with reference TRBV2 and TRBJ1-4 gives the whole variable domain EPEVTQTPSHQVTQMGQEVILRCVPISNHLYFYWYRQILGQKVEFLVSFYNNEISEKSEIFDDQFSVERPDGSNFTLKIRSTKLEDSAMYFCASSEVRGGGLGTNEKLFFGSGTQLSVL.

The chain links TRBV7-2 to TRBJ1-1; D is uncertain. Trimming cost V 5 bases and J 5 bases, with 9 bases left between them. CDR3 length: 12 amino acids. Germline lookup yields CDR1 SGHTA and CDR2 FQGNSA. Here the CDR3 reads CASSPTGTEAFF. The CDR3 DNA reads as TGTGCCAGCAGCCCGACGGGAACTGAAGCTTTCTTT.

Comments on this clone: Other DNA sequences from this sample encode an identical CDR3 as well. This chain connects TRBV10-2 to TRBJ1-5, with D tentatively TRBD1 (6 bases). The CDR3 is made up of 13 amino acids. The V and J ends lost 10 bases and 6 bases respectively, with 16 bases between them. The germline V gene encodes CDR1 WSHSY and CDR2 SAAADI. The CDR3 sequence: CATHGQLGQPQHF. The CDR3 nucleotides are TGCGCCACCCACGGACAGCTGGGTCAGCCCCAGCATTTT.

V is TRBV30 and J is TRBJ2-3; 8 nucleotides align to TRBD1. Trimming at V came to 4 bases and at J to 6 bases, leaving 12 bases not matched to a gene. The CDR3 covers 15 residues. Germline values: CDR1 GTSNPN, CDR2 SVGIG (reference sequence). CDR3 sequence (DNA): TGTGCCTGGATGGACCTTGGACAGGGAAGGGATACGCAGTATTTT. Amino acids: CAWMDLGQGRDTQYF.

This chain uses TRBV4-2 with TRBJ2-2; 13 bases agree with TRBD2. The V and J ends lost 2 bases and 6 bases, in that order; junction bases with no gene match: 9. CDR3 length equals 18 residues. Germline V gene sequence: CDR1 LGHNA, CDR2 YNFKEQ. This CDR3 reads CASSQSATSGGRPGELFF. The CDR3 DNA reads TGTGCCAGCAGCCAAAGCGCGACTAGCGGGGGGCGTCCCGGGGAGCTGTTTTTT.

The J gene is TRBJ2-7, the V gene TRBV5-4, with unresolved D. Germline V gives CDR1 SGHNT, CDR2 YYREEE (reference sequence). This CDR3 comprises 13 residues. V lost 9 bases and J 0 bases, leaving 13 bases between the germline ends. CDR3 residues: CAIKQKSSYEQYF. Here the CDR3 DNA reads TGTGCCATCAAACAGAAGAGCTCCTACGAGCAGTACTTC.